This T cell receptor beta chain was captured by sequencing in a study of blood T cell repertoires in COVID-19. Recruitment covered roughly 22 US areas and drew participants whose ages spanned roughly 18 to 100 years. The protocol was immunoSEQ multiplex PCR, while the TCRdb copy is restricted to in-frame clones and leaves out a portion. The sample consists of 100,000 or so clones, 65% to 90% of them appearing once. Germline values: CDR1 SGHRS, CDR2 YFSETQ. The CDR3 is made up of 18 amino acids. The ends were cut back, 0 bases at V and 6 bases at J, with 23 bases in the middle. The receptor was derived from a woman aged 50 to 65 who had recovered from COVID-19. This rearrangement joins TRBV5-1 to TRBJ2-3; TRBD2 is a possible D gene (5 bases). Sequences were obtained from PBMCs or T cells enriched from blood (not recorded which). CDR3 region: CASSLVPRGSAPLDTQYF. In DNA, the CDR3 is TGCGCCAGCAGCTTGGTTCCCCGGGGTAGCGCCCCTTTGGATACGCAGTATTTT.